This T cell receptor (beta chain) was captured in a study of shared clonotypes between healthy human individuals. Study at large: The cohort comprised a couple of women and a few men. Their ages spanned 18 to 49 years.

The naive CD8 subset, CD45RO-negative cells positively selected for CCR7, excluded terminally differentiated effector memory CD45RA+ cells. As originally analysed: Quality scores were absent from the junction-only immunoSEQ sequences, so filtering differed. Some clones are missing from TCRdb's copy, which holds only in-frame ones; the method was immunoSEQ multiplex PCR. V and J calls and clone size come straight from that table; D and trimming were deduced from the DNA. The sample has hundreds of thousands of clones; 90% to 95% are singletons. Input material: naive CD8+ T cells sorted from blood. This clonotype originated in a woman in her thirties in good health.

CDR3 nucleotide sequence: TGTGCCAGCGCCGTGGGGAGACAGGGTCCCTACGAGCAGTACTTC. This sequence encodes CASAVGRQGPYEQYF. This rearrangement joins TRBV2 to TRBJ2-5, with 7 bases matching TRBD1. The J call may be faulty, since TRBJ2-7 better matches the DNA end. In germline, CDR1 is SNHLY, CDR2 FYNNEI. This CDR3 has 15 amino acids.